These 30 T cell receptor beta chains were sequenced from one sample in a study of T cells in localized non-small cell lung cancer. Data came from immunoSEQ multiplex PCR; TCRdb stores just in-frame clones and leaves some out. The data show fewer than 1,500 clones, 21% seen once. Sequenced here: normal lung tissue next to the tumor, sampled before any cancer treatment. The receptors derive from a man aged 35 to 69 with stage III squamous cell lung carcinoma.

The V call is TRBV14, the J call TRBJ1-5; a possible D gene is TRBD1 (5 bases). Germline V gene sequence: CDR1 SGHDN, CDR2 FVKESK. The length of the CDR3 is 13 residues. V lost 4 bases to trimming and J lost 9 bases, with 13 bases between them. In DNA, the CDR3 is TGTGCCAGCAGCCGGGACCCCTTGGGGCCCCAGCATTTT. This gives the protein CASSRDPLGPQHF. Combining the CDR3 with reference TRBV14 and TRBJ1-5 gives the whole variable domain EAGVTQFPSHSVIEKGQTVTLRCDPISGHDNLYWYRRVMGKEIKFLLHFVKESKQDESGMPNNRFLAERTGGTYSTLKVQPAELEDSGVYFCASSRDPLGPQHFGDGTRLSIL.

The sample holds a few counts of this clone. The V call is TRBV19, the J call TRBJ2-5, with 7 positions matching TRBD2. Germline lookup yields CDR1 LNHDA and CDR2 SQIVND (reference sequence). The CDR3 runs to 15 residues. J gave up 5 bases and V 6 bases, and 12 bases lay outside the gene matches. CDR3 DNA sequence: TGTGCCAGTAGCAAAGTTTTAGCGGGCGCCGAGACCCAGTACTTC. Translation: CASSKVLAGAETQYF.

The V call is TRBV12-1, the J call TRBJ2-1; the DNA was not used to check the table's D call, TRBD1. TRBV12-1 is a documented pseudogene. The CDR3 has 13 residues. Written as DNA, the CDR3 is TGTGCCAGCAGCTCTTCACACGCCCTTGAGCAGTTCTTC. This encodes CASSSSHALEQFF.

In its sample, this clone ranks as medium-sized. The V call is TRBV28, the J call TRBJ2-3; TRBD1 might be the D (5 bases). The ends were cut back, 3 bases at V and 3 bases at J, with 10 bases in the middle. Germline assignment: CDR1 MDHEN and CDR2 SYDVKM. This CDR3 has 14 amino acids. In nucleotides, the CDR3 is TGTGCCAGCAGTTTCCTTTCAGGGACAGATACGCAGTATTTT. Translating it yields CASSFLSGTDTQYF. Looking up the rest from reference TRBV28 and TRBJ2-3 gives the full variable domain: DVKVTQSSRYLVKRTGEKVFLECVQDMDHENMFWYRQDPGLGLRLIYFSYDVKMKEKGDIPEGYSVSREKKERFSLILESASTNQTSMYLCASSFLSGTDTQYFGPGTRLTVL.

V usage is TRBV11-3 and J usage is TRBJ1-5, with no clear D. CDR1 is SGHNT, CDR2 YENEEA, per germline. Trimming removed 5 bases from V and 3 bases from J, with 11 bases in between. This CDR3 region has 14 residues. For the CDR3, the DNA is TGTGCCAGCAGCCTAGGCCGGAACAATCAGCCCCAGCATTTT. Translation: CASSLGRNNQPQHF. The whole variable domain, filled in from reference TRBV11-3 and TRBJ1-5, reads EAGVVQSPRYKIIEKKQPVAFWCNPISGHNTLYWYLQNLGQGPELLIRYENEEAVDDSQLPKDRFSAERLKGVDSTLKIQPAELGDSAVYLCASSLGRNNQPQHFGDGTRLSIL.

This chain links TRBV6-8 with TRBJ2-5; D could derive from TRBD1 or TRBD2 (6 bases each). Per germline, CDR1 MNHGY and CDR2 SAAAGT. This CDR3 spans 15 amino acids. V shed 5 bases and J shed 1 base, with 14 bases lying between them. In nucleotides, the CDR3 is TGTGCCAGCAGTCAGGGGACTGGGTCCCAAGAGACCCAGTACTTC. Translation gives CASSQGTGSQETQYF.

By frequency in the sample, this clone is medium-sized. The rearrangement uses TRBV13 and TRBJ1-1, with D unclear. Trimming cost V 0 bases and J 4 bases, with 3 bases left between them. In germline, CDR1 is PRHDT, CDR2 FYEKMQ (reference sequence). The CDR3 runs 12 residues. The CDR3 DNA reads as TGTGCCAGCAGCTTAGGTGCCACTGAAGCTTTCTTT. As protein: CASSLGATEAFF.

The CDR3 DNA follows: TGTGCCAGCAGCGAGACGGGACTAGCGACCGTGGGTACGCAGTATTTT. Encoded protein: CASSETGLATVGTQYF. The gene calls are TRBV7-6 and TRBJ2-3; TRBD2 matches 10 bases. The CDR3 runs 16 residues. The germline V gene has CDR1 SGHVS and CDR2 FNYEAQ. V was pared by 5 bases and J by 8 bases, with 13 bases of the junction left unmatched.

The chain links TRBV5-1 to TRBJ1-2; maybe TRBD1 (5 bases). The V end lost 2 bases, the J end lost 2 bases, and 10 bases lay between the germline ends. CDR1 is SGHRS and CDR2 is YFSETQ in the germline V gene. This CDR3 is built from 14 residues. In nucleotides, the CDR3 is TGCGCCAGCAGCTTTTTAGAGGGGAACTATGGCTACACCTTC. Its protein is CASSFLEGNYGYTF.

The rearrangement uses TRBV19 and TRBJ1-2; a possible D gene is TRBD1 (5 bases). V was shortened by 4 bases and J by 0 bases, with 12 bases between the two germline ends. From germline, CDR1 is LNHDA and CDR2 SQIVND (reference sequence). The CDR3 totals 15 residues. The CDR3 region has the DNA TGTGCCAGTAGTAGGGACGGTCGTTCTAACTATGGCTACACCTTC. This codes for CASSRDGRSNYGYTF.

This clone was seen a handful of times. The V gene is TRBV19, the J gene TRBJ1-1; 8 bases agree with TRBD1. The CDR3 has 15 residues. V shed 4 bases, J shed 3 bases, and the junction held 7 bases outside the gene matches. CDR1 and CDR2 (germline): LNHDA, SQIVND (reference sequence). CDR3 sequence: CASSNADRVYTEAFF. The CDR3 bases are TGTGCCAGTAGTAACGCGGACAGGGTGTACACTGAAGCTTTCTTT. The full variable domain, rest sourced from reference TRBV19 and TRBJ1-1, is DGGITQSPKYLFRKEGQNVTLSCEQNLNHDAMYWYRQDPGQGLRLIYYSQIVNDFQKGDIAEGYSVSREKKESFPLTVTSAQKNPTAFYLCASSNADRVYTEAFFGQGTRLTVV.

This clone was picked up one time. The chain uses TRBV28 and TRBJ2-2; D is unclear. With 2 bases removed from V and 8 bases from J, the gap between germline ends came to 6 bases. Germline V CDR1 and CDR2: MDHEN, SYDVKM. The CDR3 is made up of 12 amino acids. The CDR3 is CASSLVGGELFF. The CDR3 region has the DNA TGTGCCAGCAGTTTAGTTGGTGGGGAGCTGTTTTTT.

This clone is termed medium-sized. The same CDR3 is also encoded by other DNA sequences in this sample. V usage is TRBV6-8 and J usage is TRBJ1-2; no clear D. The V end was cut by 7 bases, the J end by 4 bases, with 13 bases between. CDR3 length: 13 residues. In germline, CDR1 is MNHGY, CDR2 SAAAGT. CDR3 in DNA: TGTGCCAGCAATTTAGACGGCTCCTATGGCTACACCTTC. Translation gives CASNLDGSYGYTF.

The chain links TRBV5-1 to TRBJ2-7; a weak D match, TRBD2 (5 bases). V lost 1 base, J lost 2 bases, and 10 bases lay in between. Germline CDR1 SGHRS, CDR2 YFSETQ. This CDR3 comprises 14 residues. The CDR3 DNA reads TGCGCCAGCAGCTTGACTGGAGCGGCCTACGAGCAGTACTTC. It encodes CASSLTGAAYEQYF.

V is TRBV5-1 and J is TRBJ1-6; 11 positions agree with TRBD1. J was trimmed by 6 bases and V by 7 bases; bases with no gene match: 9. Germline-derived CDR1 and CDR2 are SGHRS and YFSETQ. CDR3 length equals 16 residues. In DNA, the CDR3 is TGCGCCAGCGGGACAGGGGGATCGGAACCTAATTCACCCCTCCACTTT. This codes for CASGTGGSEPNSPLHF.

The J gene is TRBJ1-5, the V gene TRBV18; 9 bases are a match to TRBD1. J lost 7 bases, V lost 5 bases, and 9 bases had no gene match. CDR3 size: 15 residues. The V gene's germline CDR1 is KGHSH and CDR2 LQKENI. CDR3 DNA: TGTGCCAGCTCATCTCAGGGGACAGGGTCACAGCCCCAGCATTTT. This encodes CASSSQGTGSQPQHF.

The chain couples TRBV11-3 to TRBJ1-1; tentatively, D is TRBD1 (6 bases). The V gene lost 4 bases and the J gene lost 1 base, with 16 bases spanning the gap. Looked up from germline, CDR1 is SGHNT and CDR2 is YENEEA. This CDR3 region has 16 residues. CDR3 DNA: TGTGCCAGCAGCTCATGGAGGACAGCGACGAACACTGAAGCTTTCTTT. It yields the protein CASSSWRTATNTEAFF.

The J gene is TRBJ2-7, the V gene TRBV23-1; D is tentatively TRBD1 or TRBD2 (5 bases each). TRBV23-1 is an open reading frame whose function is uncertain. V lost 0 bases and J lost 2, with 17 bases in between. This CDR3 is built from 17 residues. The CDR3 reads CASSQSVSWVGAYEQYF. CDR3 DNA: TGCGCCAGCAGTCAATCGGTCAGTTGGGTGGGGGCCTACGAGCAGTACTTC.

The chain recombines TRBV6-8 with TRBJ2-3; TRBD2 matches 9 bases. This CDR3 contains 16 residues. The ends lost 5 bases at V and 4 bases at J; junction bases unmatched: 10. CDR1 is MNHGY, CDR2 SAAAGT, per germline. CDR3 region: CASSQSIAGVADTQYF. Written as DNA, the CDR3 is TGTGCCAGCAGTCAAAGCATAGCGGGAGTGGCAGATACGCAGTATTTT.

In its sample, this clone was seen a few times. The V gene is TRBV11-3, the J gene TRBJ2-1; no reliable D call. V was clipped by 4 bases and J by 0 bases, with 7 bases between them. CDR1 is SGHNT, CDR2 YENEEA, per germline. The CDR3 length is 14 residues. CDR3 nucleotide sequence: TGTGCCAGCAGCTCGGTCAGCTCCTACAATGAGCAGTTCTTC. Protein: CASSSVSSYNEQFF. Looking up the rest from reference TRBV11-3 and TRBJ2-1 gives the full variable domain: EAGVVQSPRYKIIEKKQPVAFWCNPISGHNTLYWYLQNLGQGPELLIRYENEEAVDDSQLPKDRFSAERLKGVDSTLKIQPAELGDSAVYLCASSSVSSYNEQFFGPGTRLTVL.

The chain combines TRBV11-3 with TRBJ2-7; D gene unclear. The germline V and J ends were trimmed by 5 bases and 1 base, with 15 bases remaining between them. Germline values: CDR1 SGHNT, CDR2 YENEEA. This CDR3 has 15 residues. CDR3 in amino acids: CASSRDALPSYEQYF. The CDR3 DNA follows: TGTGCCAGCAGCCGCGATGCACTACCTTCCTACGAGCAGTACTTC.

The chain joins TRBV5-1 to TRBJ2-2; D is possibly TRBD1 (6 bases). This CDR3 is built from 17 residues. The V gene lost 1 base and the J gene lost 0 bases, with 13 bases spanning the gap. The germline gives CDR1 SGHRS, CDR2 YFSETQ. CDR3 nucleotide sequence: TGCGCCAGCAGCTTGATCTACGACAGGACGAACACCGGGGAGCTGTTTTTT. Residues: CASSLIYDRTNTGELFF. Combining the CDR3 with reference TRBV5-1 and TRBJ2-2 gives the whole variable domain KAGVTQTPRYLIKTRGQQVTLSCSPISGHRSVSWYQQTPGQGLQFLFEYFSETQRNKGNFPGRFSGRQFSNSRSEMNVSTLELGDSALYLCASSLIYDRTNTGELFFGEGSRLTVL.

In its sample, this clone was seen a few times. DNA for the CDR3: TGTGCCAGCAGCTCCCACGGGAGCTCCTATAATTCACCCCTCCACTTT. Encoded protein: CASSSHGSSYNSPLHF. The gene calls are TRBV9 and TRBJ1-6; no definite D call. CDR1 is SGDLS, CDR2 YYNGEE, per germline. The CDR3 has 16 residues. The V and J ends lost 4 bases and 0 bases respectively, with 11 bases between them.

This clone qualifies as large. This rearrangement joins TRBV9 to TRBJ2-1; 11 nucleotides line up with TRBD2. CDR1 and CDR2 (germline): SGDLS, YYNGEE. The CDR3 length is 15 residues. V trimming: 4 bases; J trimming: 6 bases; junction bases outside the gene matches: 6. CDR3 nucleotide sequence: TGTGCCAGCAGCTTAGGACTAGCGGGCCCCAATGAGCAGTTCTTC. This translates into CASSLGLAGPNEQFF. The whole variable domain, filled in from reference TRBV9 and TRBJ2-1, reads DSGVTQTPKHLITATGQRVTLRCSPRSGDLSVYWYQQSLDQGLQFLIQYYNGEERAKGNILERFSAQQFPDLHSELNLSSLELGDSALYFCASSLGLAGPNEQFFGPGTRLTVL.

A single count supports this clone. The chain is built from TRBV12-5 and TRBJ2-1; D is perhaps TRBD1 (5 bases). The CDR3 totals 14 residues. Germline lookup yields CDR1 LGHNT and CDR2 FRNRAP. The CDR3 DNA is TGTGCAGATGGCGACTTAGGGGCCCCAAATGAGCAGTTCTTC. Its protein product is CADGDLGAPNEQFF.

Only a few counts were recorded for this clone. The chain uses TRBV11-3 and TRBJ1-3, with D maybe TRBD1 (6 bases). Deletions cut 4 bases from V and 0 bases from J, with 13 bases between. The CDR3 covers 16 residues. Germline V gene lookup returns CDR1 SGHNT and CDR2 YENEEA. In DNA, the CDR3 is TGTGCCAGCAGCTCGGTAGGACAGAGCTCTGGAAACACCATATATTTT. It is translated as CASSSVGQSSGNTIYF. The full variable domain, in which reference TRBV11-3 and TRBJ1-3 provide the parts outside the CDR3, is EAGVVQSPRYKIIEKKQPVAFWCNPISGHNTLYWYLQNLGQGPELLIRYENEEAVDDSQLPKDRFSAERLKGVDSTLKIQPAELGDSAVYLCASSSVGQSSGNTIYFGEGSWLTVV.

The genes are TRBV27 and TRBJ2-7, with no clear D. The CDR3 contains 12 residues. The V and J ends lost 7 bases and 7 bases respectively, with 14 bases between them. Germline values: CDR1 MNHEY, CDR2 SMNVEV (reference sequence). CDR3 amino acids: CASKGFPGEQYF. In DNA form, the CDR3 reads TGTGCCAGCAAGGGTTTCCCCGGAGAGCAGTACTTC.

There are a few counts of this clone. Here the CDR3 DNA reads TGTGCCAGCAGAACCTGGACAGGGGGCTTTAACTATGGCTACACCTTC. Its translation: CASRTWTGGFNYGYTF. The rearrangement joins TRBV6-8 to TRBJ1-2, with TRBD1 identical over 11 bases. V shed 6 bases and J 1 base; nucleotides not matched to a gene: 7. The CDR3 extends over 16 amino acids. Germline V CDR1 and CDR2: MNHGY, SAAAGT.

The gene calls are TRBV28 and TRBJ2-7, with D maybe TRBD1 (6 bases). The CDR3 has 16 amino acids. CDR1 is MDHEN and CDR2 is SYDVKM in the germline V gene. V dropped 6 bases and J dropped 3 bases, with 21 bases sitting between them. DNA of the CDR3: TGTGCCAGCAGCCGAAGAGGGGGAAATTATGGCTACGAGCAGTACTTC. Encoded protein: CASSRRGGNYGYEQYF.

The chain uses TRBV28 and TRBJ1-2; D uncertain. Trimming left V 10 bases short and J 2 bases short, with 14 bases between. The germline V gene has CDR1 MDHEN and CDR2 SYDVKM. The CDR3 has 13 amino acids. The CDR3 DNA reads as TGTGCCACCGAGCGGCCACCAAACTATGGCTACACCTTC. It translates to CATERPPNYGYTF.